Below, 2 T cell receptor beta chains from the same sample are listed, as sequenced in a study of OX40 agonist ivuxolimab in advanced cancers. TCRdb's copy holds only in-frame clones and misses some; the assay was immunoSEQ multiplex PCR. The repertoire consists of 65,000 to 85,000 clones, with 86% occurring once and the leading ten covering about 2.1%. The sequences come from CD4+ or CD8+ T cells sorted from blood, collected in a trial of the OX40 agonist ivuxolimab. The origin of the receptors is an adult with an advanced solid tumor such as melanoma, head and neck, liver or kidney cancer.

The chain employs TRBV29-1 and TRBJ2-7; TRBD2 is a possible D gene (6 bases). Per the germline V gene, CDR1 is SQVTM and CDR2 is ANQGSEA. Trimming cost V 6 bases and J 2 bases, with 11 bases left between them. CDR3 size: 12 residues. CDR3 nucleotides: TGCAGCGTGGGACTTGGCGCCTACGAGCAGTACTTC. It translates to CSVGLGAYEQYF.

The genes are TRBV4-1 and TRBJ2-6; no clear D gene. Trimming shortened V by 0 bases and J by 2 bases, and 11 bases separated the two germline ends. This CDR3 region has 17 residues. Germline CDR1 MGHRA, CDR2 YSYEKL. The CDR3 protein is CASSQDVIRAGANVLTF. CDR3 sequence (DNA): TGCGCCAGCAGCCAAGATGTAATTAGGGCTGGGGCCAACGTCCTGACTTTC.